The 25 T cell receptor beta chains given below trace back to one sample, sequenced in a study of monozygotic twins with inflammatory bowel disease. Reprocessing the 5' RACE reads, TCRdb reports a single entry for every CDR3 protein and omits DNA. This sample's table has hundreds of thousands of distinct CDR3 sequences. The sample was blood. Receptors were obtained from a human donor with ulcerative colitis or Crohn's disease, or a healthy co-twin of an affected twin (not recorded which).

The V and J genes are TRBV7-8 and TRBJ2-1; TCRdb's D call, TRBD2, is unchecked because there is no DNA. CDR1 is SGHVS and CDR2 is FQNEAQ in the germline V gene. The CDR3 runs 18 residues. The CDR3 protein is CASSPGLADESSYNEQFF.

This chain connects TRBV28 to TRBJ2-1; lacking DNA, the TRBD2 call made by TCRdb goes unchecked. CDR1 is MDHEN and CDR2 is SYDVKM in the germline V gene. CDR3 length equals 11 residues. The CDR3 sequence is CASETGREQFF.

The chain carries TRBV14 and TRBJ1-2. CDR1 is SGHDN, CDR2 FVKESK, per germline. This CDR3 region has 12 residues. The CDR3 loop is CASSQSNYGYTF. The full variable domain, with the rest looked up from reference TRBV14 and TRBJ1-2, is EAGVTQFPSHSVIEKGQTVTLRCDPISGHDNLYWYRRVMGKEIKFLLHFVKESKQDESGMPNNRFLAERTGGTYSTLKVQPAELEDSGVYFCASSQSNYGYTFGSGTRLTVV.

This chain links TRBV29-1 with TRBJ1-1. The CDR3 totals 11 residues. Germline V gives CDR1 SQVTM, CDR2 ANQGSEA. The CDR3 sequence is CSGTLNTEAFF. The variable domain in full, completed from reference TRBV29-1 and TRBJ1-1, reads SAVISQKPSRDICQRGTSLTIQCQVDSQVTMMFWYRQQPGQSLTLIATANQGSEATYESGFVIDKFPISRPNLTFSTLTVSNMSPEDSSIYLCSGTLNTEAFFGQGTRLTVV.

The CDR3 loop is CASSQVSGADTQYF. V is TRBV18 and J is TRBJ2-3; TCRdb proposes TRBD1, but this gene call is untestable without DNA. The CDR3 length is 14 residues. The germline V gene has CDR1 KGHSH and CDR2 LQKENI.

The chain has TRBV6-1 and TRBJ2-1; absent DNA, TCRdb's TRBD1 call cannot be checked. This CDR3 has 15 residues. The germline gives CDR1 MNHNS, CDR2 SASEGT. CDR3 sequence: CASSRRDRGWNEQFF.

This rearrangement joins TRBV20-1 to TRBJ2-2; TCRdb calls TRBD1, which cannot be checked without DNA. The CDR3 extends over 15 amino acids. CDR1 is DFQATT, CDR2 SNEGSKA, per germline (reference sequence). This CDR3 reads CSARPPGRDTGELFF.

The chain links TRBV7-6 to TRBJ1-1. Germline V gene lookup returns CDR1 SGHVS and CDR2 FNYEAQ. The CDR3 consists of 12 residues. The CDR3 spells CASSLDPTEAFF.

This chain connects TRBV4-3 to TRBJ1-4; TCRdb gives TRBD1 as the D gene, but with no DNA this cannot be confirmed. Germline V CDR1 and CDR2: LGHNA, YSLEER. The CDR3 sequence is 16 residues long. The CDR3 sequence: CASSPGPRGSNEKLFF.

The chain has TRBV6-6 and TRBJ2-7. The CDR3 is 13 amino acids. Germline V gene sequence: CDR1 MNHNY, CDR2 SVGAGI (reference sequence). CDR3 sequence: CASSLNTLYEQHF.

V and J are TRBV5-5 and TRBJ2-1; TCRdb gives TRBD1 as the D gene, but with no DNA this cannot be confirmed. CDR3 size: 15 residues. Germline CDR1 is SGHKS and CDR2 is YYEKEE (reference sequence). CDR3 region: CASSLVGQGVNEQFF.

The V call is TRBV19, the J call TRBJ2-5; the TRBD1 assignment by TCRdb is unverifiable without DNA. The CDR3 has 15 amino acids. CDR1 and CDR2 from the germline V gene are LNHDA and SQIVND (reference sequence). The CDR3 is CASTPSGTPAETQYF.

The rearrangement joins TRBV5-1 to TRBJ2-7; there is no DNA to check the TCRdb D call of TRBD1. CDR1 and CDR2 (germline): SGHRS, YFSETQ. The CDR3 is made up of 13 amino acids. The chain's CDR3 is CASSAGQFYEQYF.

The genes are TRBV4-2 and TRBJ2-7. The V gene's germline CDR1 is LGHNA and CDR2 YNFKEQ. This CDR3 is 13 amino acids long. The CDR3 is CASSQASSYEQYF.

The CDR3 reads CSAVLLGNEQFF. The V gene is TRBV29-1, the J gene TRBJ2-1. The CDR3 sequence is 12 residues long. Germline-derived CDR1 and CDR2 are SQVTM and ANQGSEA.

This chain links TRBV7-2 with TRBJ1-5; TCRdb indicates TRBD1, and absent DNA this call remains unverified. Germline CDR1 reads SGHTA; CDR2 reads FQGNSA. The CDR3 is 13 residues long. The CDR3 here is CASARAGNQPRHF.

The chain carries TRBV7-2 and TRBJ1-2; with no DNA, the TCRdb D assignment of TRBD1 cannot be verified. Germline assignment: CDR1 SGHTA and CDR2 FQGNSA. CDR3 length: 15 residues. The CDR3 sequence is CASRSSGDRLHGYTF.

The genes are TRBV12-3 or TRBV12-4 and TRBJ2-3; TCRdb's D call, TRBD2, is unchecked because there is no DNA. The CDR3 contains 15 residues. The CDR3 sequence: CASSFEGGYTDTQYF.

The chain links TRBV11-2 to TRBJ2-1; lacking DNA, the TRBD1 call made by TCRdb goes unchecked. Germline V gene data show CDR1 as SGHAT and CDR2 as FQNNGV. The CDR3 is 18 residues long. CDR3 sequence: CASISPRGAVGSYNEQFF.

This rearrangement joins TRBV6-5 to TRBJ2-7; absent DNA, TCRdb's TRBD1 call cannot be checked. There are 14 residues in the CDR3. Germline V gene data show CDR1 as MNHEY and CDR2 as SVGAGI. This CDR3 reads CASSYYGTVNEQYF.

The chain's CDR3 is CASSLLDRVVYF. The chain joins TRBV7-2 to TRBJ2-7; TCRdb gives TRBD1 as the D gene, but with no DNA this cannot be confirmed. Germline V gene lookup returns CDR1 SGHTA and CDR2 FQGNSA. This CDR3 is built from 12 residues.

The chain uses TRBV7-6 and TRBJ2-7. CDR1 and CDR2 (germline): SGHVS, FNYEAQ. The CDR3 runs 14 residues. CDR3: CASSPHEGTYEQYF.

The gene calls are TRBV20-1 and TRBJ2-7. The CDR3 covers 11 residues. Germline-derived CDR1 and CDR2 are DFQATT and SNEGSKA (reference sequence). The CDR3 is CSAALDYEQYF.

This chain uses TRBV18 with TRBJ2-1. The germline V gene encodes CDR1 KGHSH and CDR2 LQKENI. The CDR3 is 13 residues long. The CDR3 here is CASSTGTTNEQFF.

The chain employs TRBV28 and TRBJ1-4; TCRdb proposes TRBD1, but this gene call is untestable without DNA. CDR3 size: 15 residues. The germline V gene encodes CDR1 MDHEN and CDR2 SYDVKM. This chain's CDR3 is CASSPFGTGGEKLFF.